Below are 21 T cell receptor beta chains sequenced from a single sample in a study of Graves' ophthalmopathy and Graves' hyperthyroidism (dated by TCRdb to the late 2010s). TCRdb names Illumina HiSeq 2000 as the instrument used. For repertoire sequencing, the TCR beta CDR3 regions were amplified from RNA transcripts. The first round of RT-PCR was done with HTBI primers and the Qiagen OneStep RT-PCR kit, and was followed by a second round of multiplex PCR, then size selection and purification. TCRdb applied fastp at Q25 and MiXCR to the public reads, then kept only in-frame beta chains. Records with the same CDR3 protein are collapsed into one entry carrying the most frequent genes and DNA. The sample yields around 660,000 distinct CDR3 sequences; approximately 39% were counted once. The leading ten clones occupy over 2.5% of the sample. Sequencing was done on a sample of peripheral blood. Every receptor here comes from an adult man with Graves' ophthalmopathy.

This clonotype showed up many times. The chain links TRBV10-3 to TRBJ1-5; perhaps TRBD1 as D (5 bases). The CDR3 is 13 residues long. V was cut by 6 bases and J by 4 bases, with 10 bases left in between. Germline CDR1 is ENHRY and CDR2 is SYGVKD. CDR3 sequence: CAIRTEWNQPQHF. DNA of the CDR3: TGTGCCATCAGGACAGAGTGGAATCAGCCCCAGCATTTT.

J is TRBJ2-2 and V is TRBV29-1; D is uncertain. In germline, CDR1 is SQVTM, CDR2 ANQGSEA. CDR3 length: 9 residues. The V gene lost 5 bases and the J gene lost 6 bases, with 1 base spanning the gap. The CDR3 coding sequence is TGCAGCGTTTCCGGGGAGCTGTTTTTT. The encoded protein is CSVSGELFF.

At least ten counts were recorded for this clonotype. The chain joins TRBV2 to TRBJ2-2, with a tentative D call TRBD1 (6 bases). The germline V and J ends were trimmed by 6 bases and 1 base, with 9 bases remaining between them. Germline V gene data show CDR1 as SNHLY and CDR2 as FYNNEI. CDR3 length: 14 amino acids. As DNA, the CDR3 is TGTGCCAGCAGAACAGGGTTGAACACCGGGGAGCTGTTTTTT. The encoded protein is CASRTGLNTGELFF. Complete variable domain (other parts from reference TRBV2 and TRBJ2-2): EPEVTQTPSHQVTQMGQEVILRCVPISNHLYFYWYRQILGQKVEFLVSFYNNEISEKSEIFDDQFSVERPDGSNFTLKIRSTKLEDSAMYFCASRTGLNTGELFFGEGSRLTVL.

The chain employs TRBV11-2 and TRBJ1-2; TRBD1 is a possible D gene (5 bases). V was clipped by 7 bases and J by 4 bases, with 22 bases between them. There are 16 residues in the CDR3. Germline CDR1 reads SGHAT; CDR2 reads FQNNGV. CDR3 in DNA: TGTGCCAGCACCAAACTTGGGACTAGCGGGGGCTATGGCTACACCTTC. Amino acid sequence: CASTKLGTSGGYGYTF.

The sample holds many counts of this clonotype. This chain links TRBV7-8 with TRBJ1-1; a weak D match, TRBD1 (6 bases). The CDR3 loop spans 13 amino acids. Per the germline V gene, CDR1 is SGHVS and CDR2 is FQNEAQ. The V end was cut by 5 bases, the J end by 5 bases, with 12 bases between. The CDR3 loop is CASSAQGLTEAFF. The CDR3 DNA reads as TGTGCCAGCAGCGCACAGGGTTTGACTGAAGCTTTCTTT.

This clonotype was recorded a few times. Here the CDR3 DNA reads TGTGCCAGCATTTCGGGGACCGGTCCCTACGAGCAGTACTTC. Its protein product is CASISGTGPYEQYF. The chain joins TRBV7-2 to TRBJ2-7; D may match TRBD1 or TRBD2 (5 bases each). Looked up from germline, CDR1 is SGHTA and CDR2 is FQGNSA. This CDR3 has 14 residues. Trimming removed 7 bases from V and 2 bases from J, with 15 bases in between.

This clonotype was detected many times. V gene TRBV7-2 combines with J gene TRBJ2-7; no definite D call. Per germline, CDR1 SGHTA and CDR2 FQGNSA. This CDR3 contains 17 residues. V was shortened by 1 base and J by 3 bases, with 19 bases between the two germline ends. CDR3 loop: CASSLDSARLGIYEQYF. CDR3 DNA sequence: TGTGCCAGCAGCTTAGATAGTGCCAGGCTTGGAATCTACGAGCAGTACTTC.

At least ten counts were recorded for this clonotype. The V call is TRBV6-1, the J call TRBJ1-5; no reliable D call. The CDR3 contains 13 residues. Germline V CDR1 and CDR2: MNHNS, SASEGT. The V end lost 7 bases, the J end lost 4 bases, and 11 bases lay between the germline ends. This CDR3 reads CASISARNQPQHF. The CDR3 nucleotides are TGTGCCAGCATATCAGCACGGAATCAGCCCCAGCATTTT.

This clonotype occurred many times. This sequence joins TRBV13 and TRBJ2-7; 8 bases fit TRBD2. Germline V gene data show CDR1 as PRHDT and CDR2 as FYEKMQ (reference sequence). The CDR3 contains 16 residues. J gave up 5 bases and V 3 bases, and 12 bases lay outside the gene matches. The CDR3, as DNA: TGTGCCAGCAGCTTGGGGGGCCCAGCGGGGGTACACGAGCAGTACTTC. Amino acid sequence: CASSLGGPAGVHEQYF.

The chain links TRBV25-1 to TRBJ1-2; no firm D call. Germline V CDR1 and CDR2: MGHDK, SYGVNS. The CDR3 has 16 residues. V was trimmed by 4 bases and J by 3 bases, leaving 18 bases between them. The DNA of the CDR3 is TGTGCCAGCAGTGCTAGAGATCAAACTCACTACTATGGCTACACCTTC. This encodes CASSARDQTHYYGYTF.

Notes on this clonotype: The junction differs from germline at one of its ends, possibly a read error. The chain combines TRBV10-3 with TRBJ1-2; a weak D match, TRBD1 (5 bases). Germline CDR1 and CDR2: ENHRY and SYGVKD. The CDR3 consists of 14 residues. CDR3 nucleotide sequence: TGTGCCAGCAGTGTTGCAGGGTTCAACTATGGCTACACCTTC. Its protein is CASSVAGFNYGYTF.

Regarding this clonotype: One junction end disagrees with the germline gene, perhaps due to a read error. The rearrangement joins TRBV9 to TRBJ2-7, with 10 bases that match TRBD2. The germline CDR1 and CDR2 sequences are SGDLS and YYNGEE. The CDR3 loop spans 13 amino acids. The CDR3 DNA reads as TGTGCCAGCAGCACTAGCGGGGACTACGAGCAGTGCTTC. Translating gives CASSTSGDYEQCF.

This clonotype has at least ten counts. The CDR3 bases are TGTGCCAGCAGCGCGGGGGGGGAAATGAACACTGAAGCTTTCTTT. Its translation: CASSAGGEMNTEAFF. V and J are TRBV9 and TRBJ1-1; D is possibly TRBD1 (5 bases). Germline CDR1 SGDLS, CDR2 YYNGEE. V lost 3 bases, J lost 0 bases, and 12 bases lay in between. The CDR3 has 15 residues.

This clonotype was found many times. The chain employs TRBV4-1 and TRBJ2-5; the match to TRBD1 covers 8 bases. The V and J ends lost 6 bases and 2 bases, in that order; junction bases with no gene match: 14. Germline V gene data show CDR1 as MGHRA and CDR2 as YSYEKL. This CDR3 is built from 17 residues. CDR3 DNA sequence: TGCGCCAGCAGTCCGGGACTCCCTTACAGGGGGCAAGAGACCCAGTACTTC. Its translation: CASSPGLPYRGQETQYF.

V is TRBV9 and J is TRBJ1-1; no clear D. Trimming took off 4 bases at V and 2 bases at J, with 15 bases between the two ends. The CDR3 has 15 residues. Germline V lookup: CDR1 SGDLS, CDR2 YYNGEE. CDR3: CASSQPTTDNTEAFF. The CDR3 DNA reads as TGTGCCAGCAGCCAACCAACGACTGACAACACTGAAGCTTTCTTT.

This chain links TRBV4-3 with TRBJ2-5; possible D gene TRBD2, 6 bases. CDR1 is LGHNA, CDR2 YSLEER, per germline. CDR3 length: 15 amino acids. V was shortened by 0 bases and J by 4 bases, with 12 bases between the two germline ends. The CDR3 region is CASSQDQGTAETQYF. The CDR3 DNA sequence: TGCGCCAGCAGCCAAGATCAAGGGACTGCAGAGACCCAGTACTTC.

This clonotype was seen at least ten times. The chain joins TRBV7-9 to TRBJ1-4; D gene ambiguous. Germline V gives CDR1 SEHNR, CDR2 FQNEAQ (reference sequence). Trimming took off 2 bases at V and 5 bases at J, with 15 bases between the two ends. The CDR3 has 16 residues. The CDR3 sequence: CASSLPLGVRNEKLFF. The CDR3 nucleotides read TGTGCCAGCAGCTTACCCCTCGGGGTGCGGAATGAAAAACTGTTTTTT.

In regard to this clonotype: Given a much more abundant clone one base away, this may be a read error. The CDR3 here is CAISESSNRDTGAFF. DNA for the CDR3: TGTGCCATCAGTGAGTCTAGTAACCGCGACACTGGAGCTTTCTTT. The genes are TRBV10-3 and TRBJ1-1; D not resolved. The germline CDR1 and CDR2 sequences are ENHRY and SYGVKD. The CDR3 covers 15 residues.

This clonotype was seen only once. Since a much larger clone is just one base distant, this may be a read error. The V gene is TRBV9, the J gene TRBJ1-2; D is unresolved. V was clipped by 4 bases and J by 4 bases, with 23 bases between them. The CDR3 covers 17 residues. The V gene's germline CDR1 is SGDLS and CDR2 YYNGEE. The chain's CDR3 is CASSHQKTEQRAYGYTF. The DNA of the CDR3 is TGTGCCAGCAGCCACCAAAAGACGGAACAGCGGGCCTATGGCTACACCTTC.

Comment on this clonotype: This may stem from a read error, because a much larger clone lies one nucleotide away. The chain joins TRBV9 to TRBJ1-3; D is undetermined. Germline V gene lookup returns CDR1 SGDLS and CDR2 YYNGEE. This CDR3 contains 15 residues. The CDR3 DNA follows: TGTGCCAGCAGCGCCATGAGTGACTCTGGAACCACCATATATTTT. Translated: CASSAMSDSGTTIYF.

At least ten counts were recorded for this clonotype. This chain connects TRBV12-3 or TRBV12-4 to TRBJ2-5; D gene ambiguous. There are 14 residues in the CDR3. Trimming pared 2 bases from V and 3 bases from J, leaving 10 bases between. DNA of the CDR3: TGTGCCAGCAGTTTAACCCCTCAAAAAGAGACCCAGTACTTC. Translated, it gives CASSLTPQKETQYF.